Listed here are 4 T cell receptor beta chains from one sample, sequenced in a study of T cell clonality in common variable immunodeficiency. Antigens of these TCRs are unknown. Sequenced by immunoSEQ multiplex PCR; TCRdb stores in-frame clones only, minus some. There are fewer than 35,000 clones in the sample, none observed a single time. Study conclusions and caveats: Fewer deletions and N-nucleotide insertions were reportedly seen in common variable immunodeficiency TCR beta sequences.

Sequencing was performed on peripheral blood mononuclear cells. Receptors originate from a human donor with common variable immunodeficiency.

This clone was detected many times. With the read ending 3 residues before the CDR3 end, the germline J gene is used to fill in that end. J is TRBJ1-5 and V is TRBV13, with D perhaps TRBD1 (6 bases). Germline values: CDR1 PRHDT, CDR2 FYEKMQ (reference sequence). CDR3 size: 15 residues. Trimming cost V 6 bases and J 4 bases, with 16 bases left between them. Partial CDR3 DNA: TGTGCCAGCAGATCTCGGACAGAACCTAATCAGCCC. Protein sequence: CASRSRTEPNQP. From start to end, the CDR3 is CASRSRTEPNQPQHF.

A remark on this clone: The CDR3 extends 3 residues past the end of the read, so its final part is completed from the germline J gene. J is TRBJ1-5 and V is TRBV30, with D hard to call. The CDR3 is 15 amino acids. CDR1 is GTSNPN, CDR2 SVGIG, per germline (reference sequence). Trimming removed 0 bases from V and 0 bases from J, with 9 bases in between. CDR3 loop: CAWSVTVNSNQPQHF. The sequenced CDR3 bases are TGTGCCTGGAGTGTAACTGTGAATAGCAATCAGCCC.

The table lists this clone with a few counts. Coverage ceases 3 residues before the CDR3 finishes, and the germline J gene fills in the end. The sample has other DNA sequences that encode this CDR3 too. The chain employs TRBV18 and TRBJ1-1; a weak D match, TRBD1 (6 bases). CDR1 and CDR2 from the germline V gene are KGHSH and LQKENI. With 3 bases removed from V and 1 base from J, the gap between germline ends came to 6 bases. The length of the CDR3 is 13 residues. CDR3: CASSPGQNTEAFF. The CDR3 DNA, read in part, is TGTGCCAGCTCACCGGGACAGAACACTGAA.

A note on this clone: The DNA ends 3 residues before the CDR3 does, and the rest of the CDR3 is filled in from the germline J gene. The V and J genes are TRBV18 and TRBJ2-1; D may be TRBD2 (6 bases). V was clipped by 3 bases and J by 8 bases, with 11 bases between them. The CDR3 contains 13 residues. Germline values: CDR1 KGHSH, CDR2 LQKENI. CDR3 DNA, as far as it was read: TGTGCCAGCTCACCTACGTGGGGGGATGAG. Its protein product is CASSPTWGDE. In full, the CDR3 reads CASSPTWGDEQFF.